Below are 11 T cell receptor beta chains sequenced from a single sample in a study of CD8+CD57+ T cells in acquired aplastic anemia. CDR3 and TCR beta VDJ profiling relied on a genomic DNA template. Via MiXCR, TCRdb re-called the reads, giving one row per CDR3 protein. The repertoire includes hundreds of thousands of distinct CDR3 sequences, about two thirds of them detected once, and 3.5% to 4.5% sits in the top ten. Sequenced sample: sorted CD4+, CD8+, or CD8+CD57+ T cells (not recorded which) from PBMCs. The receptor set was obtained from a human donor in good health, serving as a control.

This clonotype has ten or more counts. The chain employs TRBV7-9 and TRBJ2-1, with D tentatively TRBD2 (5 bases). The CDR3 contains 14 residues. Trimming removed 1 base from V and 8 bases from J, with 12 bases in between. Germline assignment: CDR1 SEHNR and CDR2 FQNEAQ (reference sequence). The CDR3 DNA is TGTGCCAGCAGCTTAGGTGGCGGGTCTCATGAGCAGTTCTTC. It yields the protein CASSLGGGSHEQFF.

The rearrangement links TRBV5-4 to TRBJ1-1, with D unresolved. The CDR3 is 16 residues long. Germline V gene data show CDR1 as SGHNT and CDR2 as YYREEE (reference sequence). The V end lost 4 bases, the J end lost 0 bases, and 16 bases lay between the germline ends. This CDR3 reads CASSRTYAFMNTEAFF. CDR3 nucleotides: TGTGCCAGCAGCCGGACTTACGCTTTCATGAACACTGAAGCTTTCTTT.

Details on this clonotype: This may come from a read error, since a much larger clone is one base off. The chain links TRBV25-1 to TRBJ2-3, with a weak D call TRBD2 (6 bases). V gave up 6 bases and J gave up 5 bases, with 21 bases separating them. CDR1 and CDR2 from the germline V gene are MGHDK and SYGVNS. The CDR3 runs 16 residues. CDR3 residues: CASSVGVGRSVDTQYF. The CDR3 bases are TGTGCCAGCAGCGTAGGGGTAGGGAGGTCTGTAGATACGCAGTATTTT.

As to this clonotype: The CDR3 end shows no conserved phenylalanine or tryptophan, and so a read error is likely. The DNA is omitted, as the CDR3 cannot be located on it reliably, and the CDR3 follows TCRdb's listing. The V gene is TRBV2, the J gene TRBJ2-3; the table's D call, TRBD1, was not checked against the DNA. The CDR3 spans 15 amino acids, including both terminal residues. Per the germline V gene, CDR1 is SNHLY and CDR2 is FYNNEI. CDR3 residues: CASRARGNSRPQHYG.

The chain combines TRBV7-2 with TRBJ2-1, with D possibly being TRBD1 or TRBD2 (5 bases each). Trimming cost V 5 bases and J 16 bases, with 27 bases left between them. The CDR3 extends over 15 amino acids. The germline gives CDR1 SGHTA, CDR2 FQGNSA. The CDR3 DNA sequence: TGTGCCAGCAGCGAGTGGGGGAGCCAAGAGACCCAGTACTTCTTC. Amino acids: CASSEWGSQETQYFF.

At least ten counts were recorded for this clonotype. The V and J genes are TRBV25-1 and TRBJ1-5, with 9 bases fitting TRBD1. The CDR3 has 17 amino acids. Germline V lookup: CDR1 MGHDK, CDR2 SYGVNS. V trimming: 5 bases; J trimming: 2 bases; junction bases outside the gene matches: 10. This CDR3 reads CASSPGTGQLGNQPQHF. The CDR3 nucleotides are TGTGCCAGCAGTCCCGGGACAGGGCAATTGGGCAATCAGCCCCAGCATTTT.

The chain has TRBV12-3 or TRBV12-4 and TRBJ2-3; TRBD2 aligns across 8 bases. The junction had 9 bases not matched to a gene; V was cut back by 6 bases and J by 4 bases. The CDR3 totals 15 residues. CDR3 nucleotides: TGTGCCAGCAGATACCGGGGGGGGCGGGCAGATACGCAGTATTTT. Protein product: CASRYRGGRADTQYF.

The count of this clonotype is one. The rearrangement uses TRBV2 and TRBJ2-7, with a possible D match to TRBD1 (7 bases). Germline-derived CDR1 and CDR2 are SNHLY and FYNNEI. The CDR3 spans 13 residues. The CDR3: CAGATGTYYEQYF. The CDR3 nucleotides read TGTGCAGGAGCGACAGGGACTTACTACGAGCAGTACTTC.

This clonotype has a count of ten or more. The chain has TRBV7-2 and TRBJ2-3; 12 nucleotides agree with TRBD2. The trim removed 6 bases at V and 5 bases at J, leaving 6 bases unmatched. The CDR3 has 15 residues. The V gene's germline CDR1 is SGHTA and CDR2 FQGNSA. This chain's CDR3 is CASRPSGGVGDTQYF. The CDR3 nucleotides read TGTGCCAGCAGACCTAGCGGGGGGGTGGGAGATACGCAGTATTTT.

Comments on this clonotype: A much larger clonotype is one base distant, so this may be a read error. The rearrangement links TRBV6-6 to TRBJ2-5; 8 nucleotides line up with TRBD1. Unmatched junction bases numbered 5, after V lost 9 bases and J lost 2 bases. Looked up from germline, CDR1 is MNHNY and CDR2 is SVGAGI (reference sequence). The CDR3 contains 13 residues. CDR3 in amino acids: CASPRDRQETQYF. The CDR3 nucleotides read TGTGCCAGTCCCCGGGACAGGCAAGAGACCCAGTACTTC.

This clonotype was seen ten or more times. The rearrangement joins TRBV5-1 to TRBJ1-1; D might be TRBD1 (5 bases). CDR1 SGHRS and CDR2 YFSETQ come from the germline V gene. The CDR3 covers 14 residues. Trimming left V 0 bases short and J 4 bases short, with 10 bases between. The CDR3: CASSLASGGTEAFF. The CDR3 bases are TGCGCCAGCAGCTTGGCCTCGGGGGGCACTGAAGCTTTCTTT.